One sample yielded the 7 T cell receptor beta chains listed below, sequenced in a study of CD8 T cells in Susac syndrome. RNA was extracted with the RNeasy kit, and a quantity of roughly 0.45 to 1 ug was reverse transcribed using random hexamers. Via MiXCR, TCRdb re-called the immunoSEQ multiplex PCR reads, giving one row per CDR3 protein. Among about 290,000 distinct CDR3 sequences listed, approximately 89% were seen once. The sequenced material came from CD8+ T cells from PBMCs. The receptors shown here come from a human donor with multiple sclerosis.

This sequence joins TRBV9 and TRBJ2-1; 9 bases match TRBD2. The CDR3 spans 15 residues. Germline V gives CDR1 SGDLS, CDR2 YYNGEE. V shed 2 bases and J 0 bases; nucleotides not matched to a gene: 0. This chain's CDR3 is CASSVSGGSYNEQFF. CDR3 sequence (DNA): TGTGCCAGCAGCGTTAGCGGGGGCTCCTACAATGAGCAGTTCTTC.

This sequence joins TRBV12-3 or TRBV12-4 and TRBJ2-7; no definite D call. Trimming took off 6 bases at V and 7 bases at J, with 10 bases between the two ends. This CDR3 region has 11 residues. In DNA, the CDR3 is TGTGCCAGCAGCACGGGCCGGGAGCAGTACTTC. Its protein product is CASSTGREQYF.

This chain connects TRBV21-1 to TRBJ2-7. TRBV21-1 is termed a pseudogene. The CDR3 length is 14 residues. CDR3 nucleotides: TGTGCCAGCAGCAAGAAGAAGGGTTACTACGAGCAGTACTTC. This sequence encodes CASSKKKGYYEQYF.

This chain links TRBV27 with TRBJ2-5, with 7 bases aligning to TRBD2. From germline, CDR1 is MNHEY and CDR2 SMNVEV (reference sequence). With 5 bases clipped from V and 2 bases from J, the junction kept 5 bases outside the gene matches. CDR3 length equals 14 residues. CDR3 DNA sequence: TGTGCCAGCAGTAATCGGGACTATCAAGAGACCCAGTACTTC. It encodes CASSNRDYQETQYF.

This clonotype occurred once. The CDR3 nucleotides are TGTGCCAGCTCCCCAATCTCTGGAAACACCATATATTTT. It is translated as CASSPISGNTIYF. The chain has TRBV7-9 and TRBJ1-3; no clear D gene. The V and J ends lost 8 bases and 0 bases respectively, with 8 bases between them. CDR1 and CDR2 from the germline V gene are SEHNR and FQNEAQ (reference sequence). This CDR3 is built from 13 residues.

The gene calls are TRBV11-2 and TRBJ2-1, with D uncertain. The V end lost 5 bases, the J end lost 3 bases, and 8 bases lay between the germline ends. CDR1 is SGHAT and CDR2 is FQNNGV in the germline V gene. CDR3 length: 13 amino acids. CDR3 protein: CASSQSDYNEQFF. CDR3 coding DNA: TGTGCCAGCAGCCAATCTGACTACAATGAGCAGTTCTTC. The full variable domain, in which reference TRBV11-2 and TRBJ2-1 provide the parts outside the CDR3, is EAGVAQSPRYKIIEKRQSVAFWCNPISGHATLYWYQQILGQGPKLLIQFQNNGVVDDSQLPKDRFSAERLKGVDSTLKIQPAKLEDSAVYLCASSQSDYNEQFFGPGTRLTVL.

The DNA for the CDR3 is TGCGCCAGCAGCCAAGAGGACAGGGCGGTCGCAGATACGCAGTATTTT. Translated, it gives CASSQEDRAVADTQYF. The chain links TRBV4-1 to TRBJ2-3, with TRBD1 matching 8 bases. This CDR3 comprises 16 residues. V lost 0 bases to trimming and J lost 4 bases; unmatched junction nucleotides: 6. In germline, CDR1 is MGHRA, CDR2 YSYEKL.